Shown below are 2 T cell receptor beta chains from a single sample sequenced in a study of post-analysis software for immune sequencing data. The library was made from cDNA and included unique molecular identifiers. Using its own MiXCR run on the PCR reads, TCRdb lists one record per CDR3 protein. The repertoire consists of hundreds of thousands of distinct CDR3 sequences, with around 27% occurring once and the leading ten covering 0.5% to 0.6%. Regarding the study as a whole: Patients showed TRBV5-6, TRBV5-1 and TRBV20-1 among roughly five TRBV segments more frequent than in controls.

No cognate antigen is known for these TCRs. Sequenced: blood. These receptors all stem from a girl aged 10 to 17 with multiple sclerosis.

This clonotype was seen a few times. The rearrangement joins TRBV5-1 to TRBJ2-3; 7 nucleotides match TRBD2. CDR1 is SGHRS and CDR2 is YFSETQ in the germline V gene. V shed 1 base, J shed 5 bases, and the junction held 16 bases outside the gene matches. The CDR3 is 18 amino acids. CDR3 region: CASSLLITGGGGGDTQYF. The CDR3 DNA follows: TGCGCCAGCAGCTTGTTGATCACGGGAGGAGGTGGTGGAGATACGCAGTATTTT. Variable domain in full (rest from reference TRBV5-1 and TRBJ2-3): KAGVTQTPRYLIKTRGQQVTLSCSPISGHRSVSWYQQTPGQGLQFLFEYFSETQRNKGNFPGRFSGRQFSNSRSEMNVSTLELGDSALYLCASSLLITGGGGGDTQYFGPGTRLTVL.

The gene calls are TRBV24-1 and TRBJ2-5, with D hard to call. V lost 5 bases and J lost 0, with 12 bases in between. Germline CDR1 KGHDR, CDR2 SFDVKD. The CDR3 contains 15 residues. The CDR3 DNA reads TGTGCCACCAGTGGAGAGGTCGCGTACCAAGAGACCCAGTACTTC. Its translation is CATSGEVAYQETQYF.